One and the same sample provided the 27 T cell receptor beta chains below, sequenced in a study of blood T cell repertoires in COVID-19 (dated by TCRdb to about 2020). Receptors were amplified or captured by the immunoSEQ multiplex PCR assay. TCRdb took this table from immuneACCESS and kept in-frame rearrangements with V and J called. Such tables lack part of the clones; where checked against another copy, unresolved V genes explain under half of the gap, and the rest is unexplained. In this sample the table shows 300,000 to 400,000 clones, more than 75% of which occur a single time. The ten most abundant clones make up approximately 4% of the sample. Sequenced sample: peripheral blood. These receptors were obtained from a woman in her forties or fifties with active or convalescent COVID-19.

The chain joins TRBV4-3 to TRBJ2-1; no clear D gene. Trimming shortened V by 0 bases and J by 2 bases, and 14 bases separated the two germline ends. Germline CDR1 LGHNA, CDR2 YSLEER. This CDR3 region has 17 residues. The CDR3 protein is CASSQDEVRLAYNEQFF. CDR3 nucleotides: TGCGCCAGCAGCCAAGATGAGGTGAGGTTAGCCTACAATGAGCAGTTCTTC.

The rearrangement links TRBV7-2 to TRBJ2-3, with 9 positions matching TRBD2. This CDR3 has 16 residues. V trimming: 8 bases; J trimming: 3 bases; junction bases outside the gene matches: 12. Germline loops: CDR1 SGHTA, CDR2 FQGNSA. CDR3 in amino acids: CASGLIAGVFTDTQYF. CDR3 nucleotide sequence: TGTGCCAGCGGGTTGATAGCGGGAGTTTTTACAGATACGCAGTATTTT.

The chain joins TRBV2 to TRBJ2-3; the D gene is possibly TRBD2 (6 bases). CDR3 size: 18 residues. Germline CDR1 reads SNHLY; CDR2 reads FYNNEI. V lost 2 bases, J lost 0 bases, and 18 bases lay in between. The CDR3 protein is CASSEPSAQAGSTDTQYF. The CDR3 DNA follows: TGTGCCAGCAGTGAACCAAGCGCACAAGCGGGCAGCACAGATACGCAGTATTTT.

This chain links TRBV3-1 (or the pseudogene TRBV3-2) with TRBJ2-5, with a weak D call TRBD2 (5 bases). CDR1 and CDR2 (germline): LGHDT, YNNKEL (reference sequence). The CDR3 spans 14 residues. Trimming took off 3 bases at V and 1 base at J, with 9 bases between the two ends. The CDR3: CASSHQRRQETQYF. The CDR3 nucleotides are TGTGCCAGCAGCCACCAGCGGCGCCAAGAGACCCAGTACTTC.

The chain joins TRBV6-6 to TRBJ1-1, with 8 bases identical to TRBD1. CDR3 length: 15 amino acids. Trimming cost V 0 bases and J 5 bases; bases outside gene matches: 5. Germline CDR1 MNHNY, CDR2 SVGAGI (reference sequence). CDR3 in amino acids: CASSYSRDRSTEAFF. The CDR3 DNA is TGTGCCAGCAGTTACTCTCGGGACAGGAGTACTGAAGCTTTCTTT.

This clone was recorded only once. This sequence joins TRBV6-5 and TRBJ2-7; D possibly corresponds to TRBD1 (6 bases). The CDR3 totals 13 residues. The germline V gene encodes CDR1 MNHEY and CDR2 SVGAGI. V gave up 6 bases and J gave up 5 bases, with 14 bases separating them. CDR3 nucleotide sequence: TGTGCCAGCAGACAGGGTGGCCGAGACGAGCAGTACTTC. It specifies CASRQGGRDEQYF.

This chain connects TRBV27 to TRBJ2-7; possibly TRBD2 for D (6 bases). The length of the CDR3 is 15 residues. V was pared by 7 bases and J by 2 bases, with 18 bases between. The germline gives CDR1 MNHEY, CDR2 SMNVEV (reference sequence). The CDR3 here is CASTGGPRVPYEQYF. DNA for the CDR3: TGTGCCAGCACCGGGGGTCCGAGGGTGCCCTACGAGCAGTACTTC.

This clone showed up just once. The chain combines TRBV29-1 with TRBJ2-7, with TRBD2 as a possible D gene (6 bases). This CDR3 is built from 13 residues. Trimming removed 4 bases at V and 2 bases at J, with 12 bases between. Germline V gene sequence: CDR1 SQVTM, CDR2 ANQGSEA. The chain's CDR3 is CSVGLREAYEQYF. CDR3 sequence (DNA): TGCAGCGTTGGCTTGCGGGAAGCCTACGAGCAGTACTTC.

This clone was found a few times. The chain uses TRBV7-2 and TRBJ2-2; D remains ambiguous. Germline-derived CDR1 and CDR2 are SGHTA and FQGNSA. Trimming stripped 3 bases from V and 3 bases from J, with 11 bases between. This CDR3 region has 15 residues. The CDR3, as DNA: TGTGCCAGCAGCTTGGCGGTATACGACACCGGGGAGCTGTTTTTT. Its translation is CASSLAVYDTGELFF.

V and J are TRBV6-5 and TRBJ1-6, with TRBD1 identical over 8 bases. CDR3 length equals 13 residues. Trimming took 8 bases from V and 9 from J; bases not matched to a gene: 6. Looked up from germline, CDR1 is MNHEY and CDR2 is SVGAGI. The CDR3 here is CASADRGGSPLHF. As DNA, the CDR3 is TGTGCCAGCGCAGACAGGGGAGGTTCACCCCTCCACTTT.

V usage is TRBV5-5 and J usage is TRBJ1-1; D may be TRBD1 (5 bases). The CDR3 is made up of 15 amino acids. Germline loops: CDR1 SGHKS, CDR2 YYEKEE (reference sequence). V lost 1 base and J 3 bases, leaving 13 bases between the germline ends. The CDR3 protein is CASSLKWGYHTEAFF. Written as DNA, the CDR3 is TGTGCCAGCAGCTTGAAGTGGGGCTATCACACTGAAGCTTTCTTT.

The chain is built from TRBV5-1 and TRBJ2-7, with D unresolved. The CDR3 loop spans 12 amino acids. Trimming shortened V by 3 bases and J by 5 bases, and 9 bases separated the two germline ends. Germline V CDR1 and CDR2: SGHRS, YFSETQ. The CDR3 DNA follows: TGCGCCAGCAGCTCGGCGAGGAACGAGCAGTACTTC. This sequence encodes CASSSARNEQYF.

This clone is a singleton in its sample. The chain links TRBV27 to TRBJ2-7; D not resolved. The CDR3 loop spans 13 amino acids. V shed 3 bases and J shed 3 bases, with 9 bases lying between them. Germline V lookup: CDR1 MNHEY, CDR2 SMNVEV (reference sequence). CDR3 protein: CASSFGQFYEQYF. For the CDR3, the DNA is TGTGCCAGCAGTTTTGGGCAGTTCTACGAGCAGTACTTC.

CDR3: CASSIGTTGGKNSPLHF. In nucleotides, the CDR3 is TGTGCCAGTAGTATCGGAACGACAGGGGGCAAGAATTCACCCCTCCACTTT. This sequence joins TRBV19 and TRBJ1-6, with 10 bases fitting TRBD1. The CDR3 runs 17 residues. The junction had 9 bases not matched to a gene; V was cut back by 3 bases and J by 7 bases. The germline gives CDR1 LNHDA, CDR2 SQIVND (reference sequence).

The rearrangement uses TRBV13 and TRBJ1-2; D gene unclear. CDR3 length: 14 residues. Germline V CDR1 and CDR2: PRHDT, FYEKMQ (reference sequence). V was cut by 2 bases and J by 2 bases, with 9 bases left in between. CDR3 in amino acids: CASSLRAENYGYTF. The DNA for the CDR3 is TGTGCCAGCAGCTTAAGAGCGGAGAACTATGGCTACACCTTC.

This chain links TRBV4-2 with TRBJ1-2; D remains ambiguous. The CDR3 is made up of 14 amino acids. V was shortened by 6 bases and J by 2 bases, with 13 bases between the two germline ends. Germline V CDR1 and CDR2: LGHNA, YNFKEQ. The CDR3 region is CASSTPGENYGYTF. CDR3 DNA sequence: TGTGCCAGCAGTACACCCGGGGAGAACTATGGCTACACCTTC.

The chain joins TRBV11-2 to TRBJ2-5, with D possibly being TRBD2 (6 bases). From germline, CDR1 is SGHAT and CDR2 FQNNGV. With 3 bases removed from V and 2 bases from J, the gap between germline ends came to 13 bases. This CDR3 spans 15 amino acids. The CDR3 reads CASSFIFSGQETQYF. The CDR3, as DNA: TGTGCCAGCAGCTTTATCTTTAGCGGTCAAGAGACCCAGTACTTC. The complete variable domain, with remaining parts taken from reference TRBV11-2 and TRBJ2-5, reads EAGVAQSPRYKIIEKRQSVAFWCNPISGHATLYWYQQILGQGPKLLIQFQNNGVVDDSQLPKDRFSAERLKGVDSTLKIQPAKLEDSAVYLCASSFIFSGQETQYFGPGTRLLVL.

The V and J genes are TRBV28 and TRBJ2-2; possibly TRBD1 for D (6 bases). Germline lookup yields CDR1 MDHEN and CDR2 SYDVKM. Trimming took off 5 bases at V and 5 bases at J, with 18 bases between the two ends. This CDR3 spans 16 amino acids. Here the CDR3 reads CASSSPAGARTGELFF. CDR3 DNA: TGTGCCAGCAGTAGTCCCGCAGGGGCGCGTACCGGGGAGCTGTTTTTT. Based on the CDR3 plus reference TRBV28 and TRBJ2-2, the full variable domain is DVKVTQSSRYLVKRTGEKVFLECVQDMDHENMFWYRQDPGLGLRLIYFSYDVKMKEKGDIPEGYSVSREKKERFSLILESASTNQTSMYLCASSSPAGARTGELFFGEGSRLTVL.

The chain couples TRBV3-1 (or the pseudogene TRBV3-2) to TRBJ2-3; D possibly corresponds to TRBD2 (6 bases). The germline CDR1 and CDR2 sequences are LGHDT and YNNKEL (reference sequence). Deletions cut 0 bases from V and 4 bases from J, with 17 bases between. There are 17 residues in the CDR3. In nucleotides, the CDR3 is TGTGCCAGCAGCCAAGATAGTGAGGGCGGGGCGGCAGATACGCAGTATTTT. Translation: CASSQDSEGGAADTQYF.

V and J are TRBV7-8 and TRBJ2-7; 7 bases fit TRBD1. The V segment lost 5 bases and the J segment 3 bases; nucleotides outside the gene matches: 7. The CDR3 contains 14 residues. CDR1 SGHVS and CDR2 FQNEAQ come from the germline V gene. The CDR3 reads CASSPGGPNYEQYF. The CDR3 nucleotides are TGTGCCAGCAGCCCAGGGGGTCCTAACTACGAGCAGTACTTC.

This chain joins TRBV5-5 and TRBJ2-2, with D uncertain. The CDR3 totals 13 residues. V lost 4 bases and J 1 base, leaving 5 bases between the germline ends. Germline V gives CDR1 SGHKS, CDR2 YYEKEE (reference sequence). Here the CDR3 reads CASSPGNTGELFF. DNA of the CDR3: TGTGCCAGCAGCCCAGGGAACACCGGGGAGCTGTTTTTT.

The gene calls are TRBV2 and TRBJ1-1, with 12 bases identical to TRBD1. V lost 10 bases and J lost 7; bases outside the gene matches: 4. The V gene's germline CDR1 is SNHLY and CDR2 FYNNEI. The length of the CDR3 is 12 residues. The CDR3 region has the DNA TGTGCCACTCGGGACAGGGGGCTTGAAGCTTTCTTT. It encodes CATRDRGLEAFF. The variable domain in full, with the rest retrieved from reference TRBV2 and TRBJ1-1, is EPEVTQTPSHQVTQMGQEVILRCVPISNHLYFYWYRQILGQKVEFLVSFYNNEISEKSEIFDDQFSVERPDGSNFTLKIRSTKLEDSAMYFCATRDRGLEAFFGQGTRLTVV.

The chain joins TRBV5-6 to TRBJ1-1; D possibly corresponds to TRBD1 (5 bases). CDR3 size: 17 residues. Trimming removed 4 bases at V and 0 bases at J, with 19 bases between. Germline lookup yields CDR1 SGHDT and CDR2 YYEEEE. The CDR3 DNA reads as TGTGCCAGCAGCCCCCAAGGCGGGGGTTACATGAACACTGAAGCTTTCTTT. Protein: CASSPQGGGYMNTEAFF.

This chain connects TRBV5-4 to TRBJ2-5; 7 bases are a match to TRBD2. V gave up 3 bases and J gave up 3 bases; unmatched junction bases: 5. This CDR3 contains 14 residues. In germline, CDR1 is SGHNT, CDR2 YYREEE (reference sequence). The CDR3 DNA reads TGTGCCAGCAGCTCACGGACTAGGGAAGAGACCCAGTACTTC. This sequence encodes CASSSRTREETQYF.

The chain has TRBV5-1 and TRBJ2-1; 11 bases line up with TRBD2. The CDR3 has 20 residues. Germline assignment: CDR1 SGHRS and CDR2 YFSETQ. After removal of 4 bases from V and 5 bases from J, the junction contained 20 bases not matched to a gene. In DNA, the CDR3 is TGCGCCAGCAGCCGTCGAGCCCAGAAATTAGCGGGAGGGCCTGACAATGAGCAGTTCTTC. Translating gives CASSRRAQKLAGGPDNEQFF.

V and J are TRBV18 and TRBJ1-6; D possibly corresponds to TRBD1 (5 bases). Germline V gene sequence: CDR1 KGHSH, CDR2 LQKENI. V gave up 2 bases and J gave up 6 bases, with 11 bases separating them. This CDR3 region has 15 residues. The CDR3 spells CASSPGADSNSPLHF. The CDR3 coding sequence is TGTGCCAGCTCACCAGGGGCAGACAGTAATTCACCCCTCCACTTT.

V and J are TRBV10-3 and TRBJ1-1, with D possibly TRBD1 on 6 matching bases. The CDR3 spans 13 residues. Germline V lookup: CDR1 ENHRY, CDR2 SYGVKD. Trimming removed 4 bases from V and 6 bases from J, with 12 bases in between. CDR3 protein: CAISAGQGPEAFF. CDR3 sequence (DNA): TGTGCCATCAGTGCAGGGCAGGGGCCTGAAGCTTTCTTT.